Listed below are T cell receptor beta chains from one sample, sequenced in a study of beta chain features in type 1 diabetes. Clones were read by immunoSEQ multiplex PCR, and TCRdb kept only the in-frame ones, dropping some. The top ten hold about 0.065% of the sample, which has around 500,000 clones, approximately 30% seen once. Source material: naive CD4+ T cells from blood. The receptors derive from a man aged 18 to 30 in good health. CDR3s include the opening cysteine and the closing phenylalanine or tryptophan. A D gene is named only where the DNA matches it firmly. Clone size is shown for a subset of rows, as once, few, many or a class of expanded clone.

CAWSNRGGFTQYF TGTGCCTGGAGTAACAGGGGAGGCTTTACGCAGTATTTT TRBJ2-3 TRBV30 . .
CASSHLPGPRGTDTQYF TGTGCCAGCAGCCACCTACCGGGACCCCGAGGGACAGATACGCAGTATTTT TRBJ2-3 TRBV7-8 few .
CASHRALPQGEQFF TGCGCCAGTCACCGGGCCCTACCACAAGGGGAGCAGTTCTTC TRBJ2-1 TRBV5-1 few .
CASSLTSIGGYTF TGTGCCAGCAGCCTGACATCGATCGGTGGCTACACCTTC TRBJ1-2 TRBV14 few .
CASSQTVTRGTGELFF TGCGCCAGCAGCCAGACTGTAACCAGGGGCACCGGGGAGCTGTTTTTT TRBJ2-2 TRBV4-1 few .
CASSWGLAGGKGEQYF TGTGCCAGCAGCTGGGGACTAGCGGGAGGAAAGGGCGAGCAGTACTTC TRBJ2-7 TRBV7-9 . TRBD2
CASSLGQGLEQYF TGTGCCAGCAGTTTGGGACAGGGGCTTGAGCAGTACTTC TRBJ2-5 TRBV7-2 . TRBD1
CASSPRDGSGRGEQYF TGCGCCAGCAGCCCCCGGGACGGTAGCGGGAGGGGAGAGCAGTACTTC TRBJ2-7 TRBV5-1 . TRBD2
CASSPRAGPLGTEAFF TGTGCCAGCAGCCCCCGGGCAGGCCCGCTGGGGACTGAAGCTTTCTTT TRBJ1-1 TRBV7-9 . .
CSVVTLPIISYNEQFF TGCAGCGTTGTAACCCTCCCAATTATCTCCTACAATGAGCAGTTCTTC TRBJ2-1 TRBV29-1 few .
CASSLVSSGETQYF TGTGCCAGCAGCTTAGTCAGTAGCGGGGAGACCCAGTACTTC TRBJ2-5 TRBV11-2 few TRBD2
CASRPSGSRTDTQYF TGTGCCAGCAGACCGAGCGGGAGTCGGACAGATACGCAGTATTTT TRBJ2-3 TRBV6-6 . TRBD2
CASSLVGRTNYGYTF TGTGCCAGCAGCTTAGTGGGCAGGACTAACTATGGCTACACCTTC TRBJ1-2 TRBV7-9 . .
CASSEDRPGNTEAFF TGCGCCAGCAGCGAGGACAGGCCAGGGAACACTGAAGCTTTCTTT TRBJ1-1 TRBV5-1 few TRBD1
CASSAGGVPNVLTF TGTGCCAGCAGCGCCGGGGGCGTGCCCAACGTCCTGACTTTC TRBJ2-6 TRBV9 . .
CASSPSTYEQYF TGTGCCAGCTCACCTTCTACCTACGAGCAGTACTTC TRBJ2-7 TRBV18 . .
CASSFQRGAGETQYF TGTGCCAGCAGCTTCCAGCGGGGAGCCGGGGAGACCCAGTACTTC TRBJ2-5 TRBV7-2 . TRBD2
CAWSVLAGGTRETQYF TGTGCCTGGAGTGTACTGGCGGGAGGAACCCGAGAGACCCAGTACTTC TRBJ2-5 TRBV30 few TRBD2
CATSSTGRENNEQFF TGTGCCACCAGCAGCACGGGACGAGAAAACAATGAGCAGTTCTTC TRBJ2-1 TRBV15 few .
CAWSPNSNQPQHF TGTGCCTGGAGTCCTAATAGCAATCAGCCCCAGCATTTT TRBJ1-5 TRBV30 . .
CASSYSRLAGADTQYF TGTGCCAGCAGTTACTCGCGGCTAGCTGGGGCAGATACGCAGTATTTT TRBJ2-3 TRBV6-6 few .
CASSLSLTQYF TGTGCCAGCAGCTTGTCGCTAACCCAGTACTTC TRBJ2-5 TRBV11-2 few .
CASGYRTFWDEQYF TGTGCCAGCGGGTACAGGACTTTTTGGGACGAGCAGTACTTC TRBJ2-7 TRBV6-5 . .
CASSLQGGLAGADEQYF TGTGCCAGCAGCCTCCAGGGCGGACTAGCGGGAGCGGACGAGCAGTACTTC TRBJ2-7 TRBV7-9 few TRBD2
CASSVEPLRADTQYF TGTGCCAGCAGCGTAGAGCCCCTTAGGGCAGATACGCAGTATTTT TRBJ2-3 TRBV9 few .
CASSAAGGGETQYF TGTGCCAGCAGCGCAGCGGGAGGTGGAGAGACCCAGTACTTC TRBJ2-5 TRBV9 . TRBD2
CASSLGQQQFF TGTGCCAGCAGCTTAGGACAGCAGCAGTTCTTC TRBJ2-1 TRBV7-8 . .
CASSVVGVGYGYTF TGTGCCAGCAGCGTAGTTGGGGTCGGCTATGGCTACACCTTC TRBJ1-2 TRBV9 few .
CASSVEAF TGTGCCAGCAGCGTAGAGGCTTTT TRBJ2-3 TRBV9 . .
CAWSADRLQETQYF TGTGCCTGGAGCGCGGACAGGCTCCAAGAGACCCAGTACTTC TRBJ2-5 TRBV30 . TRBD1
CASSDQETQYF TGTGCCAGCAGCGACCAAGAGACCCAGTACTTC TRBJ2-5 TRBV9 . .
CASSRGTAPKTQYF TGTGCCAGCAGCCGAGGGACAGCGCCGAAGACCCAGTACTTC TRBJ2-5 TRBV11-2 . TRBD1
CASSVVTSGRHEQFF TGTGCCAGCAGCGTAGTGACTAGCGGGAGGCATGAGCAGTTCTTC TRBJ2-1 TRBV9 few TRBD2
CAWNPGQGTTYEQYF TGTGCCTGGAACCCAGGACAGGGGACAACCTACGAGCAGTACTTC TRBJ2-7 TRBV30 few TRBD1
CASSFPGGTDTQYF TGTGCCAGCAGTTTTCCAGGGGGCACAGATACGCAGTATTTT TRBJ2-3 TRBV27 few .
CASSPSGTHNEQFF TGTGCCAGCAGCCCTAGCGGGACCCACAATGAGCAGTTCTTC TRBJ2-1 TRBV9 . TRBD2
CASVGQGIGQETQYF TGTGCCAGCGTAGGACAGGGCATTGGTCAAGAGACCCAGTACTTC TRBJ2-5 TRBV7-2 few TRBD1
CASSLGADQETQYF TGTGCCAGCAGCTTAGGGGCAGATCAAGAGACCCAGTACTTC TRBJ2-5 TRBV7-6 . .
CSPLRGENTEAFF TGCAGCCCCTTGAGAGGGGAGAACACTGAAGCTTTCTTT TRBJ1-1 TRBV29-1 once .
CASTTGTDEQFF TGTGCCAGCACCACAGGTACCGATGAGCAGTTCTTC TRBJ2-1 TRBV11-1 few .
CSVVFRDRGYYGYTF TGCAGCGTTGTCTTCCGGGACAGGGGGTACTATGGCTACACCTTC TRBJ1-2 TRBV29-1 . TRBD1
CASSITYRGREQFF TGTGCCAGCAGTATAACCTACAGGGGTAGGGAGCAGTTCTTC TRBJ2-1 TRBV28 few TRBD1
CASSHLLSGRIHEQYF TGCGCCAGCAGCCACCTTTTATCCGGGAGAATCCACGAGCAGTACTTC TRBJ2-7 TRBV4-1 few .
CASSGQGAYEQYF TGTGCCAGCTCGGGACAGGGGGCCTACGAGCAGTACTTC TRBJ2-7 TRBV18 . TRBD1
CAWSRKSTEAFF TGTGCCTGGAGCAGGAAAAGCACTGAAGCTTTCTTT TRBJ1-1 TRBV30 . .
CASSAGTGGPDTQYF TGTGCCAGCAGCGCCGGGACAGGGGGCCCAGATACGCAGTATTTT TRBJ2-3 TRBV9 . TRBD1